The present TCR beta chain was sequenced within a study of shared clonotypes between healthy human individuals. Measured with immunoSEQ multiplex PCR; TCRdb has only the in-frame clones, and not every one. The table records 1,400,000 or so clones, about 98.5% of them present only once. V trimming: 5 bases; J trimming: 0 bases; junction bases outside the gene matches: 8. CDR3 length: 16 amino acids. CDR1 MDHEN and CDR2 SYDVKM come from the germline V gene. The receptor comes from a man aged 25-45 years in good health. This chain uses TRBV28 with TRBJ2-7; TRBD1 matches at 9 bases. The sample taken for sequencing was naive CD4+ T cells sorted from blood. Subset indicated: CD45RA+ positively selected. The CDR3 protein is CASSPSGDRASYEQYF. In DNA form, the CDR3 reads TGTGCCAGCAGTCCTTCCGGGGACAGGGCCTCCTACGAGCAGTACTTC.